Listed here are 25 T cell receptor beta chains from one sample, sequenced in a study of T cells after yellow fever vaccination. Via MiXCR, TCRdb re-called the 5' RACE reads, giving one row per CDR3 protein. Of about 68,000 distinct CDR3 sequences listed, about 6% are singletons. The sequencing here drew on CD8+ T cells sorted from PBMCs, taken about 49 days after the first yellow fever vaccination. The origin of the receptors is a man younger than 35 who received the YFV17D yellow fever vaccine.

This clonotype was seen ten or more times. This CDR3 is CASRGGNTGELFF. DNA for the CDR3: TGTGCCAGCAGGGGGGGGAACACCGGGGAGCTGTTTTTT. The chain has TRBV6-6 and TRBJ2-2; maybe TRBD2 (6 bases). Germline V gene data show CDR1 as MNHNY and CDR2 as SVGAGI (reference sequence). The CDR3 runs to 13 residues. Trimming pared 6 bases from V and 1 base from J, leaving 6 bases between.

Of note for this clonotype: At one boundary the junction diverges from the germline segment, which might be a read error. This sequence joins TRBV5-4 and TRBJ1-3; D remains unclear. This CDR3 has 15 residues. In germline, CDR1 is SGHNT, CDR2 YYREEE (reference sequence). The CDR3 reads CASSAGRSSGTTIYF. For the CDR3, the DNA is TGTGCCAGCAGCGCGGGGAGGAGTTCTGGAACCACCATATATTTT. Filled out from reference TRBV5-4 and TRBJ1-3, the complete variable domain reads ETGVTQSPTHLIKTRGQQVTLRCSSQSGHNTVSWYQQALGQGPQFIFQYYREEENGRGNFPPRFSGLQFPNYSSELNVNALELDDSALYLCASSAGRSSGTTIYFGEGSWLTVV.

The chain is built from TRBV3-1 and TRBJ2-7, with D perhaps TRBD2 (5 bases). Per the germline V gene, CDR1 is LGHDT and CDR2 is YNNKEL (reference sequence). The CDR3 covers 15 residues. The V end lost 8 bases, the J end lost 2 bases, and 19 bases lay between the germline ends. The DNA for the CDR3 is TGTGCCAGCCGACCCCGCGGTAGCGCTACCTACGAGCAGTACGTC. Its protein is CASRPRGSATYEQYV.

The table lists this clonotype with many counts. This sequence joins TRBV29-1 and TRBJ2-3; the D gene is possibly TRBD2 (5 bases). V was clipped by 6 bases and J by 6 bases, with 25 bases between them. Looked up from germline, CDR1 is SQVTM and CDR2 is ANQGSEA. The CDR3 contains 16 residues. The CDR3 coding sequence is TGCAGCGTCCCCGAAGGCCCGAGACTAAGTATGGATACGCAGTATTTT. The encoded protein is CSVPEGPRLSMDTQYF.

The chain recombines TRBV6-1 with TRBJ2-5; D call uncertain. The germline gives CDR1 MNHNS, CDR2 SASEGT. The germline V and J ends were trimmed by 5 bases and 5 bases, with 12 bases remaining between them. The CDR3 sequence is 13 residues long. CDR3 loop: CASSPRIRETQYF. CDR3 nucleotides: TGTGCCAGCAGTCCGAGGATCCGGGAGACCCAGTACTTC.

This clonotype was picked up many times. The CDR3 nucleotides read TGTGCCAGCAGTCCCTCGACAGGGATTGCCTACGAGCAGTACGTC. As protein: CASSPSTGIAYEQYV. This chain uses TRBV27 with TRBJ2-7; 7 bases line up with TRBD1. Losses at the gene ends were 5 bases for V and 2 bases for J; bases not matched to a gene: 9. CDR1 is MNHEY and CDR2 is SMNVEV in the germline V gene (reference sequence). The CDR3 is 15 residues long.

This clonotype was found a few times. CDR3 region: CASSQDSKRGVTSWRSPLHF. CDR3 coding DNA: TGCGCCAGCAGCCAAGATTCCAAGCGGGGTGTTACCAGTTGGAGGTCACCCCTCCACTTT. The chain combines TRBV4-3 with TRBJ1-6; D is unresolved. CDR1 and CDR2 from the germline V gene are LGHNA and YSLEER. This CDR3 spans 20 amino acids. Trimming shortened V by 0 bases and J by 10 bases, and 28 bases separated the two germline ends.

This clonotype has just a few counts. The gene calls are TRBV27 and TRBJ2-1, with 9 bases lining up with TRBD1. Per the germline V gene, CDR1 is MNHEY and CDR2 is SMNVEV (reference sequence). The V gene end was trimmed by 3 bases and the J gene end by 3 bases; junction bases not matched to a gene: 3. The CDR3 has 15 amino acids. The chain's CDR3 is CASSLPGQGYNEQFF. CDR3 DNA: TGTGCCAGCAGTTTGCCGGGACAGGGCTACAATGAGCAGTTCTTC.

The chain has TRBV5-1 and TRBJ2-1; weak D call: TRBD1 (5 bases). The V and J ends lost 4 bases and 3 bases respectively, with 11 bases between them. Per the germline V gene, CDR1 is SGHRS and CDR2 is YFSETQ. The CDR3 consists of 14 residues. In DNA form, the CDR3 reads TGCGCCAGCAGCGCAAAGGGGAACTACAATGAGCAGTTCTTC. Its translation: CASSAKGNYNEQFF.

At least ten counts were recorded for this clonotype. CDR3: CSVTVTNYGYTF. Here the CDR3 DNA reads TGCAGCGTGACAGTAACTAACTATGGCTACACCTTC. This chain uses TRBV29-1 with TRBJ1-2, with D possibly TRBD1 on 5 matching bases. From germline, CDR1 is SQVTM and CDR2 ANQGSEA. Trimming removed 6 bases at V and 0 bases at J, with 8 bases between. The CDR3 contains 12 residues.

This clonotype was picked up many times. This chain joins TRBV20-1 and TRBJ2-1, with 8 bases aligning to TRBD2. V dropped 0 bases and J dropped 2; count of bases not matched to a gene: 3. The CDR3 extends over 15 amino acids. Per the germline V gene, CDR1 is DFQATT and CDR2 is SNEGSKA (reference sequence). CDR3 protein: CSARDAAGAYNEQFF. The CDR3 bases are TGCAGTGCTAGAGACGCAGCGGGGGCCTACAATGAGCAGTTCTTC.

This clonotype was counted ten times or more. The chain is built from TRBV12-3 or TRBV12-4 and TRBJ2-3; possibly TRBD1 for D (6 bases). Trimming stripped 3 bases from V and 5 bases from J, with 15 bases between. CDR3 length: 15 residues. The CDR3 DNA sequence: TGTGCCAGCAGTTTGACAGGTTCCCCGGGAGATACGCAGTATTTT. It is translated as CASSLTGSPGDTQYF.

Ten or more counts support this clonotype. The chain links TRBV7-2 to TRBJ2-7; 10 bases map to TRBD2. Per germline, CDR1 SGHTA and CDR2 FQGNSA. V lost 1 base to trimming and J lost 2 bases; unmatched junction nucleotides: 5. This CDR3 region has 16 residues. CDR3 amino acids: CASSLELAGGAYEQYF. In DNA, the CDR3 is TGTGCCAGCAGCTTAGAATTAGCGGGGGGAGCCTACGAGCAGTACTTC.

At least ten counts were recorded for this clonotype. The rearrangement uses TRBV20-1 and TRBJ2-7; D is perhaps TRBD1 (5 bases). This CDR3 region has 14 residues. Germline V CDR1 and CDR2: DFQATT, SNEGSKA (reference sequence). V was cut by 3 bases and J by 4 bases, with 16 bases left in between. The CDR3 loop reads CSASPDSQRYEQYF. DNA for the CDR3: TGCAGTGCTAGTCCCGACAGCCAACGGTACGAGCAGTACTTC.

A few counts support this clonotype. This chain connects TRBV29-1 to TRBJ2-7, with D perhaps TRBD1 (6 bases). The CDR3 length is 12 residues. Between the trimmed V and J ends, which lost 3 bases and 5 bases, there was a span of 11 bases. Germline V gene lookup returns CDR1 SQVTM and CDR2 ANQGSEA. The CDR3 sequence: CSVDLGADEQYF. CDR3 DNA sequence: TGCAGCGTTGACTTGGGGGCCGACGAGCAGTACTTC.

This clonotype was picked up many times. V is TRBV9 and J is TRBJ2-3; D ambiguous. This CDR3 region has 17 residues. Germline loops: CDR1 SGDLS, CDR2 YYNGEE. V was clipped by 1 base and J by 6 bases, with 21 bases between them. This chain's CDR3 is CASSVSGGLTSRDTQYF. Here the CDR3 DNA reads TGTGCCAGCAGCGTATCCGGCGGATTGACGTCTCGGGATACGCAGTATTTT.

This clonotype was seen a handful of times. The chain has TRBV12-3 or TRBV12-4 and TRBJ2-1, with TRBD1 identical over 7 bases. This CDR3 comprises 14 residues. Trimming took 4 bases from V and 7 from J; bases not matched to a gene: 7. The CDR3 nucleotides read TGTGCCAGCAGTTCGGGACAGACCGGGAATGAGCAGTTCTTC. This encodes CASSSGQTGNEQFF.

This clonotype was observed a few times. The V and J genes are TRBV28 and TRBJ2-5; 11 bases line up with TRBD2. Germline V gives CDR1 MDHEN, CDR2 SYDVKM. This CDR3 is built from 17 residues. V dropped 3 bases and J dropped 3; count of bases not matched to a gene: 9. As DNA, the CDR3 is TGTGCCAGCAGTTTTGGGCTAGCGGGGGGTCATAAAGAGACCCAGTACTTC. Its translation is CASSFGLAGGHKETQYF.

This clonotype has at least ten counts. The chain employs TRBV30 and TRBJ2-2; D possibly corresponds to TRBD2 (5 bases). This CDR3 region has 14 residues. Germline V gene data show CDR1 as GTSNPN and CDR2 as SVGIG (reference sequence). The V gene lost 2 bases and the J gene lost 1 base, with 8 bases spanning the gap. This CDR3 is CAWSRRKNTGELFF. DNA of the CDR3: TGTGCCTGGAGTAGGAGGAAGAACACCGGGGAGCTGTTTTTT.

In this sample, this clonotype turned up a few times. The V and J genes are TRBV20-1 and TRBJ2-3; maybe TRBD2 (7 bases). The CDR3 extends over 15 amino acids. Germline values: CDR1 DFQATT, CDR2 SNEGSKA (reference sequence). V lost 4 bases, J lost 1 base, and 15 bases lay in between. The CDR3 is CSATLMGGRTDTQYF. The CDR3 DNA follows: TGCAGTGCTACCCTAATGGGGGGGCGCACAGATACGCAGTATTTT.

Only a few counts were recorded for this clonotype. This chain links TRBV29-1 with TRBJ1-2, with D possibly matching TRBD1 (5 bases). V lost 7 bases to trimming and J lost 4 bases, with 22 bases between them. Per the germline V gene, CDR1 is SQVTM and CDR2 is ANQGSEA. The CDR3 covers 15 residues. The CDR3 reads CSAYTRDKDTYGYTF. DNA for the CDR3: TGCAGCGCGTACACCCGAGATAAGGACACCTATGGCTACACCTTC.

The chain employs TRBV9 and TRBJ2-5; 10 positions match TRBD2. The CDR3 is 16 amino acids. V trimming: 3 bases; J trimming: 1 base; junction bases outside the gene matches: 6. From germline, CDR1 is SGDLS and CDR2 YYNGEE. The CDR3 sequence is CASSGPSGGIQETQYF. The CDR3 DNA is TGTGCCAGCAGCGGCCCTAGCGGGGGAATCCAAGAGACCCAGTACTTC. The full variable domain, with the rest looked up from reference TRBV9 and TRBJ2-5, is DSGVTQTPKHLITATGQRVTLRCSPRSGDLSVYWYQQSLDQGLQFLIQYYNGEERAKGNILERFSAQQFPDLHSELNLSSLELGDSALYFCASSGPSGGIQETQYFGPGTRLLVL.

This clonotype was seen ten or more times. This chain uses TRBV6-2 or TRBV6-3 with TRBJ2-5; D remains ambiguous. V was pared by 4 bases and J by 4 bases, with 16 bases between. Germline CDR1 reads MNHEY; CDR2 reads SVGEGT. The CDR3 is 15 amino acids. The CDR3 is CASSSPGPKRETQYF. CDR3 nucleotides: TGTGCCAGCAGTTCTCCGGGCCCCAAAAGAGAGACCCAGTACTTC.

This clonotype was observed many times. The rearrangement links TRBV7-2 to TRBJ1-2, with 10 positions matching TRBD1. This CDR3 is 15 amino acids long. Per germline, CDR1 SGHTA and CDR2 FQGNSA. V shed 3 bases and J 3 bases; nucleotides not matched to a gene: 4. The DNA for the CDR3 is TGTGCCAGCAGCTTTTTGACAGGGGGCTACTATGGCTACACCTTC. It specifies CASSFLTGGYYGYTF.

This clonotype was detected ten times or more. The CDR3 nucleotides are TGCGCCAGCAGCCATGCCGAGGGGGGGAACACTGAAGCTTTCTTT. Translation: CASSHAEGGNTEAFF. This chain uses TRBV4-1 with TRBJ1-1; D may be TRBD1 (6 bases). Trimming shortened V by 3 bases and J by 1 base, and 12 bases separated the two germline ends. Germline V gene data show CDR1 as MGHRA and CDR2 as YSYEKL. The CDR3 sequence is 15 residues long.